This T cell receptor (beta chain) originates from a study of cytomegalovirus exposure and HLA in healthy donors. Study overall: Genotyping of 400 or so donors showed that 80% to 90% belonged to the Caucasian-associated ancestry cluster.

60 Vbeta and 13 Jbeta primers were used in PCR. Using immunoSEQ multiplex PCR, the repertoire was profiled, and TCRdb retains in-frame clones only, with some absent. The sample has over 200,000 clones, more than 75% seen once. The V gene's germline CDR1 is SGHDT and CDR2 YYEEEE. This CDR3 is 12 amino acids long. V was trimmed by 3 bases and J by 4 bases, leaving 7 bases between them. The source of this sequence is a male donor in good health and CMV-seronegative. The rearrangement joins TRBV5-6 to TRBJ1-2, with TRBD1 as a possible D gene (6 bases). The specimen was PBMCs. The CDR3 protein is CASSSDSYGYTF. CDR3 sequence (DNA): TGTGCCAGCAGCTCGGACAGCTATGGCTACACCTTC.